This TCR beta chain stems from a study of T cell responses to AZD1222 COVID-19 vaccine. Notes on the study in general: Clonal diversity was possibly underestimated, and white British individuals and females predominated among donors. Spike-specific TCRs gained breadth and depth after people received two AZD1222 doses. Repertoires were sampled only after the peak T cell response.

Details on this clone: The antigen remains unidentified.

Generated by immunoSEQ multiplex PCR, the TCRdb table keeps only in-frame clones and is missing some. The sample records 140,000 to 150,000 clones, around 91% being singletons. Sequencing was performed on peripheral blood, taken on day 0 of AZD1222 vaccination. The TCR originated in an adult in good health.

CDR3 amino acids: CASSQQVGVGGVNEQFF. The CDR3 DNA sequence: TGTGCCAGCAGCCAACAGGTGGGGGTAGGCGGGGTAAATGAGCAGTTCTTC. The chain uses TRBV4-2 and TRBJ2-1, with D maybe TRBD2 (6 bases). Trimming cost V 2 bases and J 7 bases, with 21 bases left between them. Looked up from germline, CDR1 is LGHNA and CDR2 is YNFKEQ. The CDR3 loop spans 17 amino acids.